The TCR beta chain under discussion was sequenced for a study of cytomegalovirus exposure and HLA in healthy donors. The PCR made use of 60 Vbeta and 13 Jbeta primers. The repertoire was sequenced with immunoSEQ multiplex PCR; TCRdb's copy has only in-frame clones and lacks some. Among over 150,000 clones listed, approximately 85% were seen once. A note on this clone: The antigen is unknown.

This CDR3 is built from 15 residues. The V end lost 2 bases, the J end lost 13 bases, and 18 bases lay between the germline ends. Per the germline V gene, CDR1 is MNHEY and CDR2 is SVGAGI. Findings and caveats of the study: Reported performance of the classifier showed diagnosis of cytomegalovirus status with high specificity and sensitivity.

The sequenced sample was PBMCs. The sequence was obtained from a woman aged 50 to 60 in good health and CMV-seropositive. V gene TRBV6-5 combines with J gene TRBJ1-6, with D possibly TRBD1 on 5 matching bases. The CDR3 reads CASSYGAHGGWPLHF. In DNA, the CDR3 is TGTGCCAGCAGTTACGGGGCCCATGGGGGGTGGCCCCTCCACTTT.